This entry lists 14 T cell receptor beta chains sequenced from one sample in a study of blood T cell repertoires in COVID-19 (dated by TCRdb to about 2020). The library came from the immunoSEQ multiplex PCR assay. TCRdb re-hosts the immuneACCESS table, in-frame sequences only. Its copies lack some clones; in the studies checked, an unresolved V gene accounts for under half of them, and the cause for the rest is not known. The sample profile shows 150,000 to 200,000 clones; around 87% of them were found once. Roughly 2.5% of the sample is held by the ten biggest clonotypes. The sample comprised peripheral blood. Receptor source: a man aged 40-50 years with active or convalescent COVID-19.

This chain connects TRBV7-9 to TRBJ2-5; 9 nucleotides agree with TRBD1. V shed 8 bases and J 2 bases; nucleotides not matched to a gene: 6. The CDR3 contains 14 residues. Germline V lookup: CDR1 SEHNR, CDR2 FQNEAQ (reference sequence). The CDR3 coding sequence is TGTGCCAGCGGCCTGGGGACAGGGCAAGAGACCCAGTACTTC. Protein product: CASGLGTGQETQYF.

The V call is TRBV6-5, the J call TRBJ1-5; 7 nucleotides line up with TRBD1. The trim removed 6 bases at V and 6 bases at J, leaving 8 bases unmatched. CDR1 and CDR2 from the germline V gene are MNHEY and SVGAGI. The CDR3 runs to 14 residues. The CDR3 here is CASRPPGGRQPQHF. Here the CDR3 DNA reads TGTGCCAGCAGACCACCAGGGGGACGTCAGCCCCAGCATTTT.

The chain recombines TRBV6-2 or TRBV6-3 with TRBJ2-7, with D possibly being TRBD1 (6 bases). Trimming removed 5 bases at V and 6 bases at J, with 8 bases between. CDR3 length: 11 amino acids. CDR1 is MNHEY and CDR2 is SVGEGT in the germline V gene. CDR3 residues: CASSQGFEQYF. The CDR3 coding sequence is TGTGCCAGCAGTCAGGGGTTCGAGCAGTACTTC.

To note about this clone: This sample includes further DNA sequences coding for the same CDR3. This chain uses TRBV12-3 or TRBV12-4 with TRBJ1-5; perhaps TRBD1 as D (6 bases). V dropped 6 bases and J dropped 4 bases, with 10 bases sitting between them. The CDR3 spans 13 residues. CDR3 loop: CASRSTGNQPQHF. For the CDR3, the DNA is TGTGCCAGCAGGTCTACAGGGAATCAGCCCCAGCATTTT.

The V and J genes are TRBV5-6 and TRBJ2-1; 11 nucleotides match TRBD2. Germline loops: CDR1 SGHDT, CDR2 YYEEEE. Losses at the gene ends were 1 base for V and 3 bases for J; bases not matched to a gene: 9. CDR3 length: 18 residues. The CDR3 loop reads CASSLSSGGPIIYNEQFF. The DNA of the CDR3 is TGTGCCAGCAGCTTGTCTAGCGGGGGGCCCATTATCTACAATGAGCAGTTCTTC.

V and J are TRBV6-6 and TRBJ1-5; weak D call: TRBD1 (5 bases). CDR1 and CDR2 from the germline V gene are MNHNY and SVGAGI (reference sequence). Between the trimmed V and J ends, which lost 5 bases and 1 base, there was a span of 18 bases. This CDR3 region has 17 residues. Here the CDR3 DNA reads TGTGCCAGCAGTCCCCGCCAAGGGGCAGCAAGCAATCAGCCCCAGCATTTT. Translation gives CASSPRQGAASNQPQHF.

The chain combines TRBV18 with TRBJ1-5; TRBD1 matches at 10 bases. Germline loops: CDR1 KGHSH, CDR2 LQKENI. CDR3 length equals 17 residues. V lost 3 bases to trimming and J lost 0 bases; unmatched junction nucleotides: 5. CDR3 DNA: TGTGCCAGCTCACCCAGGACAGGGGGTTATAGCAATCAGCCCCAGCATTTT. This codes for CASSPRTGGYSNQPQHF.

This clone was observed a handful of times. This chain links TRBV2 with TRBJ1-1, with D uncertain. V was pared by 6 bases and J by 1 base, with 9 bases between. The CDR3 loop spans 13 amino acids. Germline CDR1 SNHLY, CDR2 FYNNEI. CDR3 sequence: CASSVLENTEAFF. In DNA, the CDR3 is TGTGCCAGCAGCGTACTCGAGAACACTGAAGCTTTCTTT.

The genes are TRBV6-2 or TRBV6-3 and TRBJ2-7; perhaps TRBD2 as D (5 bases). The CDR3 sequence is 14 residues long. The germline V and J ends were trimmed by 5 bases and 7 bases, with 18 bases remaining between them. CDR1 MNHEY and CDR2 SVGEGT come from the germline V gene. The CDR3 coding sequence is TGTGCCAGCAGTGCTGCGGACGGGGTGAGGGAGCAGTACTTC. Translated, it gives CASSAADGVREQYF.

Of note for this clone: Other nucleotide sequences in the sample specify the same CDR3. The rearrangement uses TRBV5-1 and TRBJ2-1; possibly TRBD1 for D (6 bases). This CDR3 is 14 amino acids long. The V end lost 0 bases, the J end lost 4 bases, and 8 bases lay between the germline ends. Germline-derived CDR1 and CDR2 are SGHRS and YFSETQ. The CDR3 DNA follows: TGCGCCAGCAGCTTGGGGACAGATTACAATGAGCAGTTCTTC. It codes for CASSLGTDYNEQFF.

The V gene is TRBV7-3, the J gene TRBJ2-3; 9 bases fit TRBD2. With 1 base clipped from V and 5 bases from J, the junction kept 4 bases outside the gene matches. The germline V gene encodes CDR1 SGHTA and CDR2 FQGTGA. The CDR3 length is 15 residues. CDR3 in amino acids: CASSLSGGAGDTQYF. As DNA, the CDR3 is TGTGCCAGCAGCTTAAGCGGGGGGGCCGGAGATACGCAGTATTTT.

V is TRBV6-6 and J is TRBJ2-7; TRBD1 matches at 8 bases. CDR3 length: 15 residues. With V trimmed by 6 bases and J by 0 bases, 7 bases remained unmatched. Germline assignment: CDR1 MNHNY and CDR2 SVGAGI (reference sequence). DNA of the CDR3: TGTGCCAGCAGCCTTAGACAGGGGAGCTCCTACGAGCAGTACTTC. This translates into CASSLRQGSSYEQYF.

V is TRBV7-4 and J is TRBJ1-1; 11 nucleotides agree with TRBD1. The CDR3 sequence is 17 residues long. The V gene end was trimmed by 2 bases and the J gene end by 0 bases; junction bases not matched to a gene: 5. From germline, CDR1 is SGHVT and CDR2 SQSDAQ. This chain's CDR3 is CASSLRGTGGLNTEAFF. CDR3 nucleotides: TGTGCCAGCAGCTTACGTGGGACAGGGGGGTTGAACACTGAAGCTTTCTTT.

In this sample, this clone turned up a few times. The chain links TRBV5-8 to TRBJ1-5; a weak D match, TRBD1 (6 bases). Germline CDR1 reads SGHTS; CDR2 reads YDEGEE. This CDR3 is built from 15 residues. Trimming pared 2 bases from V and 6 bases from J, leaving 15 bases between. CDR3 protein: CASSFRQAGSQPQHF. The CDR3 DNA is TGTGCCAGCAGCTTCCGACAGGCTGGGAGTCAGCCCCAGCATTTT. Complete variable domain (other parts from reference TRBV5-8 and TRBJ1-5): EAGVTQSPTHLIKTRGQQATLRCSPISGHTSVYWYQQALGLGLQFLLWYDEGEERNRGNFPPRFSGRQFPNYSSELNVNALELEDSALYLCASSFRQAGSQPQHFGDGTRLSIL.